Following are 15 T cell receptor beta chains from one sample sequenced in a study of blood T cell repertoires in COVID-19. Using immunoSEQ multiplex PCR, the repertoire was profiled, and TCRdb retains in-frame clones only, with some absent. Of about 250,000 clones in the sample, approximately 86% were seen once. Sample: PBMCs or T cells enriched from blood (not recorded which). Source of these receptors: a woman in her 50s who had recovered from COVID-19.

The CDR3 nucleotides are TGTGCCAGCAGCGTAGGTCGGGAAGATGGCTACACCTTC. The encoded protein is CASSVGREDGYTF. The chain combines TRBV9 with TRBJ1-2; D remains unclear. V lost 0 bases and J 6 bases, leaving 9 bases between the germline ends. The CDR3 spans 13 residues. The V gene's germline CDR1 is SGDLS and CDR2 YYNGEE.

J is TRBJ1-2 and V is TRBV6-5; 9 bases map to TRBD1. CDR1 is MNHEY, CDR2 SVGAGI, per germline. V trimming: 5 bases; J trimming: 4 bases; junction bases outside the gene matches: 8. This CDR3 spans 15 amino acids. As DNA, the CDR3 is TGTGCCAGCAGTAGAGGACAGGGGATTACCTATGGCTACACCTTC. Its protein is CASSRGQGITYGYTF.

This clone was seen repeatedly, ten times or more. V usage is TRBV27 and J usage is TRBJ2-7; tentative D call: TRBD1 (6 bases). The CDR3 is 14 amino acids. Germline CDR1 and CDR2: MNHEY and SMNVEV (reference sequence). Between the trimmed V and J ends, which lost 2 bases and 5 bases, there was a span of 13 bases. The CDR3 DNA follows: TGTGCCAGCAGTTTAGGCTGGGACACCAACGAGCAGTACTTC. Translation: CASSLGWDTNEQYF.

This rearrangement joins TRBV19 to TRBJ2-1, with 7 bases that match TRBD1. The CDR3 is made up of 14 amino acids. Germline CDR1 reads LNHDA; CDR2 reads SQIVND (reference sequence). Germline trimming cut 3 bases from V and 4 bases from J; bases unmatched to any gene: 3. The CDR3 reads CASSIGQEYNEQFF. The DNA of the CDR3 is TGTGCCAGTAGTATCGGACAGGAGTACAATGAGCAGTTCTTC.

The chain has TRBV5-1 and TRBJ1-2, with 12 bases aligning to TRBD1. The ends lost 0 bases at V and 5 bases at J; junction bases unmatched: 8. The CDR3 has 17 amino acids. From germline, CDR1 is SGHRS and CDR2 YFSETQ. The CDR3: CASSLDPGQGAGYGYTF. CDR3 DNA: TGCGCCAGCAGCTTGGACCCGGGACAGGGGGCTGGTTATGGCTACACCTTC.

The rearrangement uses TRBV11-2 and TRBJ2-1; tentative D call: TRBD2 (5 bases). V was clipped by 3 bases and J by 5 bases, with 14 bases between them. Germline V gene sequence: CDR1 SGHAT, CDR2 FQNNGV. This CDR3 is 15 amino acids long. The CDR3 nucleotides read TGTGCCAGCAGCTTCGGAGGCAGGAGCCACAATGAGCAGTTCTTC. Translating it yields CASSFGGRSHNEQFF. The variable domain in full, completed from reference TRBV11-2 and TRBJ2-1, reads EAGVAQSPRYKIIEKRQSVAFWCNPISGHATLYWYQQILGQGPKLLIQFQNNGVVDDSQLPKDRFSAERLKGVDSTLKIQPAKLEDSAVYLCASSFGGRSHNEQFFGPGTRLTVL.

V is TRBV27 and J is TRBJ2-1, with TRBD1 matching 7 bases. The CDR3 is made up of 15 amino acids. The germline CDR1 and CDR2 sequences are MNHEY and SMNVEV (reference sequence). V lost 5 bases, J lost 9 bases, and 13 bases stayed unmatched. CDR3 nucleotide sequence: TGTGCCAGCAGTCGACCGGGACAGAAGGTCGCTGAGCAGTTCTTC. As protein: CASSRPGQKVAEQFF.

This chain connects TRBV14 to TRBJ1-1; the D gene is possibly TRBD1 (5 bases). The CDR3 is 15 amino acids. Per the germline V gene, CDR1 is SGHDN and CDR2 is FVKESK. V lost 6 bases and J 3 bases, leaving 17 bases between the germline ends. For the CDR3, the DNA is TGTGCCAGCAGACCTTCCAGGGACTCGGACACTGAAGCTTTCTTT. It is translated as CASRPSRDSDTEAFF.

This chain links TRBV30 with TRBJ2-7, with D possibly matching TRBD1 (6 bases). The germline V and J ends were trimmed by 3 bases and 0 bases, with 12 bases remaining between them. The germline gives CDR1 GTSNPN, CDR2 SVGIG (reference sequence). This CDR3 has 14 residues. The CDR3 spells CAWRVRGTSYEQYF. DNA for the CDR3: TGTGCCTGGAGGGTTAGGGGGACCTCCTACGAGCAGTACTTC.

The CDR3 here is CASSLTGSNYGYTF. The CDR3 coding sequence is TGCGCCAGCAGCCTAACAGGATCCAACTATGGCTACACCTTC. The rearrangement links TRBV4-1 to TRBJ1-2, with D perhaps TRBD1 (5 bases). Germline loops: CDR1 MGHRA, CDR2 YSYEKL. The CDR3 is made up of 14 amino acids. V was pared by 4 bases and J by 2 bases, with 11 bases between.

Here the CDR3 reads CASSPEGGYTF. Here the CDR3 DNA reads TGTGCCAGCAGTCCTGAGGGTGGCTACACCTTC. The chain links TRBV2 to TRBJ1-2; no clear D. With 5 bases removed from V and 7 bases from J, the gap between germline ends came to 8 bases. This CDR3 has 11 residues. The V gene's germline CDR1 is SNHLY and CDR2 FYNNEI. The full variable domain, completed using reference TRBV2 and TRBJ1-2, is EPEVTQTPSHQVTQMGQEVILRCVPISNHLYFYWYRQILGQKVEFLVSFYNNEISEKSEIFDDQFSVERPDGSNFTLKIRSTKLEDSAMYFCASSPEGGYTFGSGTRLTVV.

V is TRBV19 and J is TRBJ1-2, with D perhaps matching TRBD1 (6 bases). Germline assignment: CDR1 LNHDA and CDR2 SQIVND (reference sequence). Trimming removed 5 bases at V and 5 bases at J, with 12 bases between. This CDR3 region has 13 residues. The DNA of the CDR3 is TGTGCCAGTAGTCTATTGGGGGCATATGGCTACACCTTC. Translated: CASSLLGAYGYTF. The full variable domain, rest sourced from reference TRBV19 and TRBJ1-2, is DGGITQSPKYLFRKEGQNVTLSCEQNLNHDAMYWYRQDPGQGLRLIYYSQIVNDFQKGDIAEGYSVSREKKESFPLTVTSAQKNPTAFYLCASSLLGAYGYTFGSGTRLTVV.

The V gene is TRBV11-2, the J gene TRBJ2-1, with TRBD2 matching over 10 bases. The CDR3 is 16 amino acids. CDR1 and CDR2 from the germline V gene are SGHAT and FQNNGV. The V segment lost 5 bases and the J segment 1 base; nucleotides outside the gene matches: 5. Here the CDR3 DNA reads TGTGCCAGCAGCCAGACTAGCGGGCGTTCCTACAATGAGCAGTTCTTC. Its protein product is CASSQTSGRSYNEQFF.

The chain couples TRBV18 to TRBJ2-7; 8 nucleotides line up with TRBD1. Germline-derived CDR1 and CDR2 are KGHSH and LQKENI. The CDR3 totals 14 residues. Trimming took 6 bases from V and 3 from J; bases not matched to a gene: 7. The CDR3 DNA reads as TGTGCCAGCTCTCTGGACAGGGATGACTACGAGCAGTACTTC. Residues: CASSLDRDDYEQYF.

The genes are TRBV27 and TRBJ2-1; D is unclear. CDR3 size: 14 residues. Germline lookup yields CDR1 MNHEY and CDR2 SMNVEV (reference sequence). The germline V and J ends were trimmed by 8 bases and 8 bases, with 19 bases remaining between them. This CDR3 reads CASGPLTRFDEQFF. CDR3 nucleotide sequence: TGTGCCAGCGGTCCGTTGACCAGGTTCGATGAGCAGTTCTTC.